This T cell receptor (beta chain) was obtained from a study of naive and memory T cell subsets. Germline V gives CDR1 SGHRS, CDR2 YFSETQ. Germline trimming cut 4 bases from V and 0 bases from J; bases unmatched to any gene: 10. CDR3 size: 16 residues. After CD4 positive bead selection, the CD4-negative fraction gave CD8 T cells. Cells stained for CD3, CD4, CD8, CD45RA and CD27 were sorted into four subsets. Two oligonucleotides, mixed equimolar, formed the beta constant-region primer covering TRBC1 and TRBC2. Nested alpha and beta constant-region primers with the SP2 primer drove four PCR rounds on ligated cDNA. MiXCR was run by TCRdb on the UMI-ligation and nested PCR reads, yielding one entry per CDR3 protein. The profile shows under 150,000 distinct CDR3 sequences, over 15% of them singletons.

The rearrangement joins TRBV5-1 to TRBJ2-7; 7 bases fit TRBD1. This TCR was recovered from a human donor in good health. The sample comprised naive CD4+ T cells from blood. The chain's CDR3 is CASSPEQGSSSYEQYF. DNA for the CDR3: TGCGCCAGCAGCCCGGAACAGGGGTCGAGCTCCTACGAGCAGTACTTC.